Below are 8 T cell receptor beta chains sequenced from a single sample in a study of T-cell reconstitution after alpha-beta-depleted transplantation in children. TCRbeta library construction was performed incorporating unique molecular identifiers. TCRdb processed the PCR reads anew with MiXCR; each CDR3 protein has one entry. The table includes 250,000 to 300,000 distinct CDR3 sequences, roughly 9.1% detected once. Source: PBMCs, taken before TCRalphabeta/CD19-depleted stem cell transplant. These receptors came from a boy in the first two years of life with acute myeloid leukemia, due to receive a stem cell transplant.

In its sample, this clonotype was seen many times. The chain combines TRBV10-3 with TRBJ2-3; possibly TRBD2 for D (7 bases). The CDR3 has 15 residues. The germline gives CDR1 ENHRY, CDR2 SYGVKD. Trimming took 3 bases from V and 2 from J, leaving 12 bases between them. Here the CDR3 DNA reads TGTGCCATCAGTGAAGGGCGGGGGCCCACAGATACGCAGTATTTT. This gives the protein CAISEGRGPTDTQYF.

This clonotype was counted many times. This sequence joins TRBV3-1 and TRBJ2-7; D gene unclear. There are 12 residues in the CDR3. Germline V lookup: CDR1 LGHDT, CDR2 YNNKEL (reference sequence). Trimming left V 1 base short and J 1 base short, with 2 bases between. The CDR3 DNA reads as TGTGCCAGCAGCCAAGGGTCCTACGAGCAGTACTTC. Protein product: CASSQGSYEQYF.

Regarding this clonotype: A clone one base away is much larger, so this may be a read error. This chain connects TRBV7-9 to TRBJ2-2, with D possibly TRBD1 on 6 matching bases. Trimming removed 5 bases at V and 3 bases at J, with 19 bases between. This CDR3 spans 17 amino acids. CDR1 is SEHNR and CDR2 is FQNEAQ in the germline V gene (reference sequence). CDR3 sequence (DNA): TGTGCCAGCAGCATACGGGCAGGGGTCTTGGACACCGGGGAGCTGTTTTTT. This encodes CASSIRAGVLDTGELFF.

This clonotype was counted at least ten times. The J gene is TRBJ1-1, the V gene TRBV5-1; D uncertain. The germline gives CDR1 SGHRS, CDR2 YFSETQ. The CDR3 runs 12 residues. Deletions cut 3 bases from V and 11 bases from J, with 14 bases between. CDR3 sequence (DNA): TGCGCCAGCAGCTCCGACCGAGAATCGGCTTTCTTT. This codes for CASSSDRESAFF.

This clonotype has ten or more counts. V and J are TRBV29-1 and TRBJ2-5; 11 bases fit TRBD2. Trimming took 2 bases from V and 4 from J; bases not matched to a gene: 3. The CDR3 extends over 14 amino acids. Looked up from germline, CDR1 is SQVTM and CDR2 is ANQGSEA. This CDR3 is CSVESSGRSETQYF. The CDR3 DNA follows: TGCAGCGTTGAATCTAGCGGGAGGTCAGAGACCCAGTACTTC.

This rearrangement joins TRBV6-1 to TRBJ2-3, with no clear D. Germline CDR1 is MNHNS and CDR2 is SASEGT. V gave up 2 bases and J gave up 2 bases, with 8 bases separating them. The CDR3 has 14 amino acids. The CDR3 is CASSEKPDTDTQYF. In nucleotides, the CDR3 is TGTGCCAGCAGTGAAAAACCAGACACAGATACGCAGTATTTT.

There are many counts of this clonotype. The chain employs TRBV28 and TRBJ2-1; 8 bases are a match to TRBD2. Germline V gene sequence: CDR1 MDHEN, CDR2 SYDVKM. This CDR3 region has 14 residues. V trimming: 6 bases; J trimming: 7 bases; junction bases outside the gene matches: 8. The CDR3 spells CASRPGLARNEQFF. The DNA for the CDR3 is TGTGCCAGCAGACCTGGACTAGCTAGGAATGAGCAGTTCTTC.

The chain combines TRBV29-1 with TRBJ2-7, with 15 bases aligning to TRBD2. The ends lost 1 base at V and 3 bases at J; junction bases unmatched: 4. From germline, CDR1 is SQVTM and CDR2 ANQGSEA. The CDR3 has 16 residues. DNA of the CDR3: TGCAGCGTTGAAGGGGGACTAGCGGGAGGAGACTACGAGCAGTACTTC. Translating it yields CSVEGGLAGGDYEQYF.